The 3 T cell receptor beta chains below come from one sample, sequenced in a study of T-cell memory formation after mild COVID-19. TCRdb re-called the 5' RACE reads through MiXCR, storing one row per CDR3 protein. The sample lists roughly 250,000 distinct CDR3 sequences; 15% to 20% were seen once. Sequenced material: PBMCs or a T cell subset sorted from them (not recorded which). These TCRs come from a man between 18 and 29 years old who had mild COVID-19 (a few samples of this study predate the infection). Cell type and time point are not known.

This clonotype was recorded a few times. The chain recombines TRBV4-1 with TRBJ1-1; no definite D call. V lost 1 base, J lost 5 bases, and 17 bases lay in between. Looked up from germline, CDR1 is MGHRA and CDR2 is YSYEKL. CDR3 size: 16 residues. CDR3 region: CASSQGGSTPLTEAFF. The CDR3 nucleotides are TGCGCCAGCAGCCAAGGAGGGAGTACTCCCCTTACTGAAGCTTTCTTT.

The chain is built from TRBV18 and TRBJ1-2; D gene uncertain. V gave up 2 bases and J gave up 1 base, with 8 bases separating them. Germline V gene sequence: CDR1 KGHSH, CDR2 LQKENI. This CDR3 region has 14 residues. This CDR3 reads CASSPTRVNYGYTF. CDR3 DNA: TGTGCCAGCTCACCAACAAGGGTTAACTATGGCTACACCTTC.

This clonotype appeared a few times. The chain employs TRBV5-1 and TRBJ2-5; 12 bases are a match to TRBD2. The J segment lost 5 bases and the V segment lost 1 base, leaving 6 bases of the junction unmatched. There are 16 residues in the CDR3. Per the germline V gene, CDR1 is SGHRS and CDR2 is YFSETQ. The CDR3 region is CASSLLLAGGRETQYF. For the CDR3, the DNA is TGCGCCAGCAGCTTGCTCCTAGCGGGGGGGCGTGAGACCCAGTACTTC.